These T cell receptor beta chains were read from a single sample in a study of cytomegalovirus exposure and HLA in healthy donors. Clones were sequenced by immunoSEQ multiplex PCR, and TCRdb holds only the in-frame ones, with some missing. The sample lists about 160,000 clones; roughly 80% were seen once. The sequenced material came from PBMCs. These receptors were taken from a man aged 25-40 years in good health and CMV-seropositive. CDR3s include the opening cysteine and the closing phenylalanine or tryptophan. Fields, in order: clone size, V gene, J gene, D gene, CDR3 protein, CDR3 DNA. D genes are given only for firm matches. The listing skips clone size in some rows; elsewhere it reads once, few, many or a size class.

size: NA
V: TRBV2
J: TRBJ2-7
D: TRBD1
CDR3: CASSDDRDEQYF
DNA: TGTGCCAGCAGTGATGACAGGGACGAGCAGTACTTC

size: once
V: TRBV25-1
J: TRBJ2-1
D: NA
CDR3: CASSADRSSYNEQFF
DNA: TGTGCCAGCAGTGCCGACAGGAGCTCCTACAATGAGCAGTTCTTC

size: NA
V: TRBV29-1
J: TRBJ1-3
D: TRBD1
CDR3: CSVEWTGGHSGNTIYF
DNA: TGCAGCGTTGAGTGGACAGGGGGCCACTCTGGAAACACCATATATTTT

size: NA
V: TRBV6-1
J: TRBJ1-5
D: TRBD1
CDR3: CASTAGQGGNQPQHF
DNA: TGTGCCAGCACCGCCGGACAGGGCGGGAATCAGCCCCAGCATTTT

size: NA
V: TRBV27
J: TRBJ1-2
D: NA
CDR3: CASSPRTGPSYGYTF
DNA: TGTGCCAGCAGTCCCCGCACAGGACCCAGCTATGGCTACACCTTC

size: NA
V: TRBV6-1
J: TRBJ2-7
D: TRBD1
CDR3: CASSTPGQGYYEQYF
DNA: TGTGCCAGCAGTACCCCGGGACAGGGCTACTACGAGCAGTACTTC

size: NA
V: TRBV28
J: TRBJ1-2
D: NA
CDR3: CASSLRGNNTF
DNA: TGTGCCAGCAGCTTAAGGGGCAATAACACCTTC

size: NA
V: TRBV28
J: TRBJ2-5
D: NA
CDR3: CASSQETQYF
DNA: TGTGCCAGCAGCCAGGAGACCCAGTACTTC

size: once
V: TRBV9
J: TRBJ2-5
D: NA
CDR3: CASSVVATLQETQYF
DNA: TGTGCCAGCAGCGTAGTAGCGACATTACAAGAGACCCAGTACTTC

size: NA
V: TRBV25-1
J: TRBJ2-5
D: NA
CDR3: CASSESSWGLQETQYF
DNA: TGTGCCAGCAGTGAAAGCAGCTGGGGGCTTCAAGAGACCCAGTACTTC

size: NA
V: TRBV5-4
J: TRBJ2-5
D: TRBD2
CDR3: CASSLELAGAQETQYF
DNA: TGTGCCAGCAGCTTGGAGTTAGCGGGGGCTCAAGAGACCCAGTACTTC

size: NA
V: TRBV2
J: TRBJ2-7
D: NA
CDR3: CASSRTGPEQYF
DNA: TGTGCCAGCAGCCGTACAGGGCCCGAGCAGTACTTC

size: NA
V: TRBV6-1
J: TRBJ2-5
D: NA
CDR3: CASSERAGDEMTQYF
DNA: TGTGCCAGCAGTGAACGGGCCGGGGATGAGATGACCCAGTACTTC

size: NA
V: TRBV29-1
J: TRBJ1-2
D: NA
CDR3: CSEETGTGSYTF
DNA: TGCAGTGAAGAGACAGGAACTGGTAGCTACACCTTC

size: few
V: TRBV2
J: TRBJ2-7
D: NA
CDR3: CARQSSGYEQYF
DNA: TGTGCCCGACAGAGTTCCGGGTACGAGCAGTACTTC

size: NA
V: TRBV10-3
J: TRBJ1-2
D: NA
CDR3: CAISVQTNYGYTF
DNA: TGTGCCATCAGTGTACAGACGAACTATGGCTACACCTTC

size: NA
V: TRBV30
J: TRBJ2-3
D: NA
CDR3: CAWSVFRDTQYF
DNA: TGTGCCTGGAGTGTATTCCGAGATACGCAGTATTTT

size: NA
V: TRBV6-1
J: TRBJ2-7
D: TRBD2
CDR3: CASSEATSGGWNEQYF
DNA: TGTGCCAGCAGTGAGGCGACTAGCGGGGGTTGGAACGAGCAGTACTTC

size: NA
V: TRBV5-1
J: TRBJ2-2
D: TRBD2
CDR3: CASSSGGRETGELFF
DNA: TGCGCCAGCAGTTCCGGAGGGAGGGAGACCGGGGAGCTGTTTTTT

size: NA
V: TRBV18
J: TRBJ2-5
D: TRBD1
CDR3: CASSPRQLRDSQETQYF
DNA: TGTGCCAGCTCACCACGACAGCTCCGGGACAGCCAAGAGACCCAGTACTTC

size: NA
V: TRBV7-5
J: TRBJ1-2
D: NA
CDR3: CARLDIYGYTF
DNA: TGTGCCAGATTGGACATTTATGGCTACACCTTC

size: NA
V: TRBV6-1
J: TRBJ2-2
D: TRBD2
CDR3: CASSQERGGTGELFF
DNA: TGTGCCAGCAGTCAAGAGCGGGGGGGCACCGGGGAGCTGTTTTTT

size: NA
V: TRBV4-2
J: TRBJ1-5
D: TRBD1
CDR3: CASSRMGQGNQPQHF
DNA: TGTGCCAGCAGCCGTATGGGACAGGGCAATCAGCCCCAGCATTTT

size: NA
V: TRBV7-2
J: TRBJ2-7
D: TRBD2
CDR3: CASSVTSGESYEQYF
DNA: TGTGCCAGCAGCGTAACTAGCGGGGAGTCCTACGAGCAGTACTTC

size: NA
V: TRBV29-1
J: TRBJ2-7
D: NA
CDR3: CSVEPLAAYEQYF
DNA: TGCAGCGTTGAACCCCTCGCAGCCTACGAGCAGTACTTC

size: NA
V: TRBV4-1
J: TRBJ1-5
D: NA
CDR3: CASSQDRGGRSYSNQPQHF
DNA: TGCGCCAGCAGCCAAGATCGGGGTGGACGGAGCTATAGCAATCAGCCCCAGCATTTT

size: NA
V: TRBV6-1
J: TRBJ1-5
D: TRBD1
CDR3: CASSEGGQGSRQPQHF
DNA: TGTGCCAGCAGTGAAGGGGGACAGGGAAGTCGTCAGCCCCAGCATTTT

size: NA
V: TRBV10-2
J: TRBJ1-1
D: NA
CDR3: CASSPDWNTEAFF
DNA: TGCGCCAGCAGTCCAGACTGGAACACTGAAGCTTTCTTT

size: NA
V: TRBV29-1
J: TRBJ1-1
D: TRBD1
CDR3: CSAEEGTGEPLNTEAFF
DNA: TGCAGCGCCGAAGAGGGGACAGGGGAGCCCTTGAACACTGAAGCTTTCTTT

size: once
V: TRBV2
J: TRBJ2-5
D: TRBD2
CDR3: CASSETSGGEETQYF
DNA: TGTGCCAGCAGTGAGACTAGCGGGGGGGAGGAGACCCAGTACTTC

size: few
V: TRBV27
J: TRBJ2-7
D: TRBD1
CDR3: CATRDREDYEQYF
DNA: TGTGCCACCCGAGACAGGGAAGACTACGAGCAGTACTTC

size: NA
V: TRBV2
J: TRBJ2-3
D: TRBD2
CDR3: CASNLAGGQDTQYF
DNA: TGTGCCAGCAACTTAGCGGGGGGCCAGGATACGCAGTATTTT

size: once
V: TRBV2
J: TRBJ2-1
D: TRBD2
CDR3: CASSEVVAGGSEQFF
DNA: TGTGCCAGCAGTGAAGTGGTAGCGGGGGGGAGTGAGCAGTTCTTC

size: few
V: TRBV19
J: TRBJ1-4
D: NA
CDR3: CASSPITNEKLFF
DNA: TGTGCCAGTAGTCCTATAACTAATGAAAAACTGTTTTTT

size: NA
V: TRBV30
J: TRBJ1-5
D: TRBD1
CDR3: CAWSVAGTGNQPQHF
DNA: TGTGCCTGGAGTGTTGCCGGGACAGGGAATCAGCCCCAGCATTTT

size: NA
V: TRBV19
J: TRBJ2-7
D: NA
CDR3: CASSFDPRAYEQYF
DNA: TGTGCCAGTAGTTTCGATCCCCGCGCCTACGAGCAGTACTTC

size: NA
V: TRBV14
J: TRBJ1-1
D: NA
CDR3: CASSQQGQGTEAFF
DNA: TGTGCCAGCAGCCAACAAGGGCAGGGCACTGAAGCTTTCTTT

size: NA
V: TRBV7-3
J: TRBJ1-5
D: NA
CDR3: CASSLIGGVKPQPQPQHF
DNA: TGTGCCAGCAGCTTAATTGGGGGCGTAAAACCTCAACCGCAGCCCCAGCATTTT

size: once
V: TRBV6-6
J: TRBJ2-2
D: NA
CDR3: CASTTDGANTGELFF
DNA: TGTGCCAGCACCACCGACGGGGCGAACACCGGGGAGCTGTTTTTT

size: NA
V: TRBV28
J: TRBJ2-3
D: NA
CDR3: CASTPPLVSSTDTQYF
DNA: TGTGCCAGCACCCCCCCTTTGGTCTCTAGTACAGATACGCAGTATTTT

size: few
V: TRBV5-4
J: TRBJ2-5
D: NA
CDR3: CASSFFPETQYF
DNA: TGTGCCAGCAGCTTTTTTCCTGAGACCCAGTACTTC

size: NA
V: TRBV5-1
J: TRBJ1-1
D: TRBD1
CDR3: CASSLERTGAEAFF
DNA: TGCGCCAGCAGCTTGGAGAGAACAGGGGCTGAAGCTTTCTTT

size: NA
V: TRBV6-6
J: TRBJ1-1
D: TRBD1
CDR3: CASTSRGRLNTEAFF
DNA: TGTGCCAGCACCTCCAGGGGGCGCCTGAACACTGAAGCTTTCTTT